This T cell receptor beta chain derives from a study of OX40 agonist ivuxolimab in advanced cancers. About the study: With a range of roughly 23 to 85, age averaged approximately 54 years, and more than 75% were male. Points from the study as a whole: Dose levels from 0.1 to 3.0 mg/kg saw CD4+ and CD8+ blood T cells expand clonally by week 6.

Sequenced by immunoSEQ multiplex PCR; TCRdb stores in-frame clones only, minus some. This sample yields tens of thousands of clones, of which 70% to 90% are seen a single time; about 8.2% belongs to the top ten. This CDR3 has 14 amino acids. With V trimmed by 4 bases and J by 10 bases, 11 bases remained unmatched. Germline CDR1 MNHEY, CDR2 SMNVEV (reference sequence). No patient had autoimmune disease or received systemic immunosuppression. A note on this clone: Its cognate antigen is unknown.

This sequence originates from an adult with an advanced solid tumor such as melanoma, head and neck, liver or kidney cancer. The sequenced sample was CD4+ or CD8+ T cells sorted from blood, obtained in a trial of the OX40 agonist ivuxolimab. The chain has TRBV27 and TRBJ2-7; 9 positions agree with TRBD2. Here the CDR3 DNA reads TGTGCCAGCAGTTGGCGGGAGGGTGGACCCAGTCAGTACTTC. The encoded protein is CASSWREGGPSQYF.